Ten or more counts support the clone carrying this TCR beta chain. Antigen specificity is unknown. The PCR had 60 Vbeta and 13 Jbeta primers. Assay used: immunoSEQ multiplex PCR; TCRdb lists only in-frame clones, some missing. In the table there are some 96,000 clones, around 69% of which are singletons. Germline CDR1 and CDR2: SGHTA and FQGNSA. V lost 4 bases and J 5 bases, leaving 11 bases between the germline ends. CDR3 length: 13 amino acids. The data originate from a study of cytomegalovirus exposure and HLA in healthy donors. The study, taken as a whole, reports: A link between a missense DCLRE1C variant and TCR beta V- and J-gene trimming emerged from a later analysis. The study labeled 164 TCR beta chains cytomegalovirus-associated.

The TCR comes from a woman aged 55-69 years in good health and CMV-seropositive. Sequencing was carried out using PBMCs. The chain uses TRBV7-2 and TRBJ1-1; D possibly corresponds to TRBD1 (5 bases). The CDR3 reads CASSSQGGTEAFF. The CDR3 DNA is TGTGCCAGCAGCTCCCAGGGAGGGACTGAAGCTTTCTTT.